This T cell receptor (beta chain) was recovered during a study of OX40 agonist ivuxolimab in advanced cancers. Produced via immunoSEQ multiplex PCR; TCRdb's table is partial and in-frame only. Of 25,000 to 35,000 clones in the sample, about nine tenths were seen once. The junction had 9 bases not matched to a gene; V was cut back by 6 bases and J by 6 bases. The germline V gene has CDR1 MDHEN and CDR2 SYDVKM. This CDR3 spans 14 amino acids. Sequencing was performed on CD4+ or CD8+ T cells sorted from blood, taken in a trial of the OX40 agonist ivuxolimab. The receptor was isolated from an adult with an advanced solid tumor such as melanoma, head and neck, liver or kidney cancer. The chain employs TRBV28 and TRBJ2-7, with 9 bases aligning to TRBD1. This CDR3 is CASRSGQGMGEQYF. CDR3 DNA sequence: TGTGCCAGCAGGTCGGGACAGGGTATGGGCGAGCAGTACTTC.